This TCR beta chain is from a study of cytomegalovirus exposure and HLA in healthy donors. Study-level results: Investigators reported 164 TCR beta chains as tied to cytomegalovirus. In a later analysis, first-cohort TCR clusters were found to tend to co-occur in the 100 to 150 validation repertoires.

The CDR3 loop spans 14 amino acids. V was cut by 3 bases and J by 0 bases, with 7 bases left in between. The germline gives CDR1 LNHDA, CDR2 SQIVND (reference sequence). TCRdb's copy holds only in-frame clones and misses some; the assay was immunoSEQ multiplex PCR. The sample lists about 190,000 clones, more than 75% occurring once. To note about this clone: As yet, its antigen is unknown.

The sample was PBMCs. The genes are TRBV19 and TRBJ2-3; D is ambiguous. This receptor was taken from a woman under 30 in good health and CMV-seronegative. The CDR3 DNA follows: TGTGCCAGTAGTATTATTCAGAGCACAGATACGCAGTATTTT. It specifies CASSIIQSTDTQYF.